These 18 T cell receptor beta chains were all obtained from the same sample, sequenced in a study of blood T cell repertoires in COVID-19. The repertoire was sequenced with immunoSEQ multiplex PCR; TCRdb's copy has only in-frame clones and lacks some. Of tens of thousands of clones listed, 87% are singletons. The specimen sequenced was peripheral blood. Receptors were obtained from a man older than 75 with active COVID-19.

The chain uses TRBV2 and TRBJ2-7; 7 nucleotides align to TRBD2. The CDR3 runs 14 residues. Germline CDR1 reads SNHLY; CDR2 reads FYNNEI. V trimming: 7 bases; J trimming: 2 bases; junction bases outside the gene matches: 8. DNA of the CDR3: TGTGCCAGCAATCCCTCGGGAGGACCCTACGAGCAGTACTTC. Residues: CASNPSGGPYEQYF.

This CDR3 reads CASSEWGGRSYNEQFF. DNA of the CDR3: TGTGCCAGCAGTGAGTGGGGCGGGAGGTCCTACAATGAGCAGTTCTTC. The chain employs TRBV2 and TRBJ2-1, with TRBD2 matching 8 bases. Per germline, CDR1 SNHLY and CDR2 FYNNEI. V dropped 3 bases and J dropped 1; count of bases not matched to a gene: 5. The CDR3 is made up of 16 amino acids.

In DNA, the CDR3 is TGTGCCAGTAGTAAGACTCCTAGCTCCTACAATGAGCAGTTCTTC. Protein: CASSKTPSSYNEQFF. The rearrangement links TRBV19 to TRBJ2-1; D is undetermined. Germline values: CDR1 LNHDA, CDR2 SQIVND (reference sequence). V lost 4 bases and J lost 0, with 10 bases in between. The CDR3 is 15 amino acids.

The rearrangement uses TRBV29-1 and TRBJ2-4; D perhaps matches TRBD2 (6 bases). CDR1 is SQVTM, CDR2 ANQGSEA, per germline. V was pared by 5 bases and J by 8 bases, with 13 bases between. The CDR3 has 12 residues. The CDR3 bases are TGCAGCGTTCGGGAGCAGGGAGACATTCAGTACTTC. Its protein product is CSVREQGDIQYF.

The chain combines TRBV11-2 with TRBJ2-7, with 8 nucleotides matching TRBD1. CDR1 is SGHAT and CDR2 is FQNNGV in the germline V gene. The CDR3 length is 14 residues. V lost 4 bases and J lost 1; bases outside the gene matches: 3. For the CDR3, the DNA is TGTGCCAGCAGCTCGGGGACAGGATCCTACGAGCAGTACTTC. It specifies CASSSGTGSYEQYF.

The V call is TRBV29-1, the J call TRBJ2-7; 7 bases fit TRBD2. There are 11 residues in the CDR3. V lost 6 bases to trimming and J lost 8 bases; unmatched junction nucleotides: 7. Germline-derived CDR1 and CDR2 are SQVTM and ANQGSEA. This chain's CDR3 is CSVGDGGKQYF. CDR3 coding DNA: TGCAGCGTGGGCGACGGGGGGAAGCAGTACTTC.

The count of this clone is one. This rearrangement joins TRBV7-9 to TRBJ2-5, with TRBD1 as a possible D gene (6 bases). With 5 bases removed from V and 5 bases from J, the gap between germline ends came to 18 bases. CDR3 length equals 15 residues. Germline assignment: CDR1 SEHNR and CDR2 FQNEAQ (reference sequence). Written as DNA, the CDR3 is TGTGCCAGCAGCCTAACAGGGTCGGGTCGGGAGACCCAGTACTTC. Amino acid sequence: CASSLTGSGRETQYF.

The J gene is TRBJ1-1, the V gene TRBV28, with TRBD1 identical over 10 bases. Germline loops: CDR1 MDHEN, CDR2 SYDVKM. V lost 5 bases and J lost 5; bases outside the gene matches: 5. CDR3 size: 14 residues. CDR3 bases: TGTGCCAGCAGTCGACAGGGGGCGTGGACTGAAGCTTTCTTT. As protein: CASSRQGAWTEAFF.

The CDR3 loop reads CASSSGTGHEKLFF. The CDR3 DNA reads TGTGCCAGCAGCTCCGGGACAGGGCATGAAAAACTGTTTTTT. This sequence joins TRBV28 and TRBJ1-4; 9 nucleotides align to TRBD1. The germline CDR1 and CDR2 sequences are MDHEN and SYDVKM. This CDR3 region has 14 residues. Trimming cost V 6 bases and J 6 bases; bases outside gene matches: 5.

This chain uses TRBV28 with TRBJ1-2; no definite D call. The germline CDR1 and CDR2 sequences are MDHEN and SYDVKM. Trimming took 5 bases from V and 0 from J, leaving 10 bases between them. The CDR3 has 14 residues. CDR3 loop: CASSAPRTNYGYTF. The CDR3 coding sequence is TGTGCCAGCAGTGCCCCGAGGACTAACTATGGCTACACCTTC.

This clone was observed a handful of times. The chain's CDR3 is CASSLSGTNYNEQFF. The CDR3 DNA reads TGTGCCAGCAGTTTATCAGGGACTAACTACAATGAGCAGTTCTTC. J is TRBJ2-1 and V is TRBV27; TRBD2 agrees at 7 bases. The CDR3 length is 15 residues. The trim removed 0 bases at V and 3 bases at J, leaving 2 bases unmatched. Germline V gene sequence: CDR1 MNHEY, CDR2 SMNVEV (reference sequence).

V and J are TRBV10-3 and TRBJ2-7, with 9 bases that match TRBD1. The CDR3 spans 15 residues. Trimming at V came to 2 bases and at J to 6 bases, leaving 8 bases not matched to a gene. CDR1 and CDR2 from the germline V gene are ENHRY and SYGVKD. DNA for the CDR3: TGTGCCATCAGTGAGGTACCGGGACAGGGCTTCGAGCAGTACTTC. The encoded protein is CAISEVPGQGFEQYF.

This chain connects TRBV6-2 or TRBV6-3 to TRBJ1-1, with D hard to call. The germline gives CDR1 MNHEY, CDR2 SVGEGT. Trimming pared 0 bases from V and 4 bases from J, leaving 9 bases between. The CDR3 has 14 amino acids. The CDR3 protein is CASSYSRGGTEAFF. DNA of the CDR3: TGTGCCAGCAGTTACTCTCGGGGAGGCACTGAAGCTTTCTTT.

Only one count was recorded for this clone. This chain uses TRBV6-5 with TRBJ1-1; 7 nucleotides line up with TRBD1. J was trimmed by 7 bases and V by 4 bases; bases with no gene match: 15. The CDR3 has 16 amino acids. Germline-derived CDR1 and CDR2 are MNHEY and SVGAGI. The CDR3 DNA is TGTGCCAGCAGTTCTTGGCTACACAGGGGAGTTGGTGAAGCTTTCTTT. Protein: CASSSWLHRGVGEAFF.

The DNA of the CDR3 is TGTGCCAGTAGTATAGGAAGCGGGGGGCTCGCTGAAGCTTTCTTT. It encodes CASSIGSGGLAEAFF. The V call is TRBV19, the J call TRBJ1-1, with D possibly matching TRBD1 (6 bases). V was pared by 1 base and J by 6 bases, with 15 bases between. There are 15 residues in the CDR3. Germline V gene lookup returns CDR1 LNHDA and CDR2 SQIVND (reference sequence).

The chain uses TRBV29-1 and TRBJ2-7; TRBD1 agrees at 10 bases. Germline V gives CDR1 SQVTM, CDR2 ANQGSEA. The CDR3 totals 13 residues. J lost 7 bases, V lost 3 bases, and 6 bases had no gene match. This CDR3 reads CSVEGQGLGEQYF. The CDR3 nucleotides read TGCAGCGTTGAGGGACAGGGGCTGGGAGAGCAGTACTTC.

A note on this clone: The CDR3 does not close with the conserved phenylalanine or tryptophan, likely indicating a read error. The DNA is omitted, as the CDR3 cannot be located on it reliably, and the CDR3 follows TCRdb's listing. This CDR3 reads CASSHRGS. The chain employs TRBV23-1 and TRBJ2-7; the D call of TRBD2 is as the table states it, not checked on the DNA. TRBV23-1 is labeled an ORF, and its function is uncertain. From its first to its last residue, the CDR3 has 8 amino acids.

This rearrangement joins TRBV7-6 to TRBJ2-4; 10 bases align to TRBD1. Per germline, CDR1 SGHVS and CDR2 FNYEAQ. J gave up 1 base and V 3 bases, and 12 bases lay outside the gene matches. This CDR3 comprises 19 residues. CDR3 region: CASSFRDRGGVVAKNIQYF. For the CDR3, the DNA is TGTGCCAGCAGCTTTCGGGACAGGGGCGGAGTTGTGGCCAAAAACATTCAGTACTTC.